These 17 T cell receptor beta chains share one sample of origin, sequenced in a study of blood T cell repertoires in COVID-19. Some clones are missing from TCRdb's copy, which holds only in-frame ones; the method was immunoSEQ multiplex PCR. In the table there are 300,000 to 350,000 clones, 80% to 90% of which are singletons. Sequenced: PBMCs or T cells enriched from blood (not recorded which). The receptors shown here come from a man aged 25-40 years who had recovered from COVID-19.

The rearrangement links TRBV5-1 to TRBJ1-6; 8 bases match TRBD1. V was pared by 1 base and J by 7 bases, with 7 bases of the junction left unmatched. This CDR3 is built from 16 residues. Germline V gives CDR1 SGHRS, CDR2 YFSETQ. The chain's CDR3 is CASSLSQGARNSPLHF. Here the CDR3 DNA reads TGCGCCAGCAGCTTGTCTCAGGGGGCGAGAAATTCACCCCTCCACTTT.

The CDR3 DNA is TGTGCCAGCAGCGTAGGACAGGGGCGATACGAGCAGTACTTC. It translates to CASSVGQGRYEQYF. The V and J genes are TRBV9 and TRBJ2-7, with 8 bases matching TRBD1. Germline lookup yields CDR1 SGDLS and CDR2 YYNGEE. The junction had 3 bases not matched to a gene; V was cut back by 0 bases and J by 4 bases. The CDR3 consists of 14 residues.

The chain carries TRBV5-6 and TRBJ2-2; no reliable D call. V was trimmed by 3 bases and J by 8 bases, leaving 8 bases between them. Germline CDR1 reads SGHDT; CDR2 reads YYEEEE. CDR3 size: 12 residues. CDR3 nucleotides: TGTGCCAGCAGCTCCCTCCTGGGGGAGCTGTTTTTT. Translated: CASSSLLGELFF.

DNA of the CDR3: TGTGCCAGCGCCAGCGGGGGTACAGATACGCAGTATTTT. Residues: CASASGGTDTQYF. The rearrangement links TRBV9 to TRBJ2-3; 8 bases are a match to TRBD2. The trim removed 7 bases at V and 3 bases at J, leaving 4 bases unmatched. Germline loops: CDR1 SGDLS, CDR2 YYNGEE. The CDR3 has 13 amino acids. Full variable domain (rest looked up from reference TRBV9 and TRBJ2-3): DSGVTQTPKHLITATGQRVTLRCSPRSGDLSVYWYQQSLDQGLQFLIQYYNGEERAKGNILERFSAQQFPDLHSELNLSSLELGDSALYFCASASGGTDTQYFGPGTRLTVL.

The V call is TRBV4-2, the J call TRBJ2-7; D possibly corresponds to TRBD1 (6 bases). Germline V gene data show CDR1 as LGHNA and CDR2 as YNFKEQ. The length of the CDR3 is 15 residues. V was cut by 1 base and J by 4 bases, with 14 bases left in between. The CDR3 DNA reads TGTGCCAGCAGCCAAGCCCAGGGGACACGGTACGAGCAGTACTTC. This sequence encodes CASSQAQGTRYEQYF.

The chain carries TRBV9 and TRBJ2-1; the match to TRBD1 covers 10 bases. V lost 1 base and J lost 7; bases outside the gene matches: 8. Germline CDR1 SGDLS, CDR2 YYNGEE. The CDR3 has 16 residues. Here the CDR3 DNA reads TGTGCCAGCAGCGTACCCCGGACAGGGGGTCGGAATGAGCAGTTCTTC. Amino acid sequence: CASSVPRTGGRNEQFF.

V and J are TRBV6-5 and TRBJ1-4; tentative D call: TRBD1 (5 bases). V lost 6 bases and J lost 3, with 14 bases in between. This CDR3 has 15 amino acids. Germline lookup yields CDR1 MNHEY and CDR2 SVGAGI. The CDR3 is CASSQFGGANEKLFF. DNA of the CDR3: TGTGCCAGCAGCCAGTTTGGGGGGGCTAATGAAAAACTGTTTTTT.

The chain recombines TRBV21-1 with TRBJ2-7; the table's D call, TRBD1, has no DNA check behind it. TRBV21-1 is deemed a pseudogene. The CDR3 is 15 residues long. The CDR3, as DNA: TGTGCCAGCAGCAATTCCGAGACAGGCGCCTACGAGCAGTACTTC. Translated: CASSNSETGAYEQYF.

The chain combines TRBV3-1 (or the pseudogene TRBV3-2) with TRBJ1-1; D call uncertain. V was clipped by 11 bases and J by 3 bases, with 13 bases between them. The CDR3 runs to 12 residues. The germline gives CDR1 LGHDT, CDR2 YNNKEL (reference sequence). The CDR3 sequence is CASLGLHTEAFF. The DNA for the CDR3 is TGTGCCTCCCTCGGACTCCACACTGAAGCTTTCTTT.

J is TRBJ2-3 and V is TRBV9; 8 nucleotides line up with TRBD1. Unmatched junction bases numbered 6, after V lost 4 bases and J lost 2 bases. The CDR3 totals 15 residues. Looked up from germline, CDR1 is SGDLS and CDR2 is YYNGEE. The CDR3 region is CASSPGGQVTDTQYF. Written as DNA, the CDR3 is TGTGCCAGCAGCCCAGGGGGCCAAGTCACAGATACGCAGTATTTT.

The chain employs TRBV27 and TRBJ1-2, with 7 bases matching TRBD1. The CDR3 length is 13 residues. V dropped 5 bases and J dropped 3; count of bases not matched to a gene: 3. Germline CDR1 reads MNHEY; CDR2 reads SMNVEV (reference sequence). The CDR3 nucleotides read TGTGCCAGCAGTCCGGACAGGTACTATGGCTACACCTTC. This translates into CASSPDRYYGYTF.

CDR3 loop: CASSSNRGGGQPQHF. In DNA form, the CDR3 reads TGTGCCAGCAGTTCCAACAGGGGTGGTGGTCAGCCCCAGCATTTT. V is TRBV6-5 and J is TRBJ1-5, with 7 bases lining up with TRBD1. Trimming took 4 bases from V and 6 from J; bases not matched to a gene: 9. In germline, CDR1 is MNHEY, CDR2 SVGAGI. This CDR3 has 15 residues.

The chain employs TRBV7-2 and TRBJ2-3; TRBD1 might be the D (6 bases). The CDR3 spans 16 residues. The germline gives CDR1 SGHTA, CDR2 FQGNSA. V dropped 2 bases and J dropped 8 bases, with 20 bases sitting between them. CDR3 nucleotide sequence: TGTGCCAGCAGCTTACTGGCTCTAGCACGAGGGGGTACGCAGTATTTT. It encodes CASSLLALARGGTQYF.

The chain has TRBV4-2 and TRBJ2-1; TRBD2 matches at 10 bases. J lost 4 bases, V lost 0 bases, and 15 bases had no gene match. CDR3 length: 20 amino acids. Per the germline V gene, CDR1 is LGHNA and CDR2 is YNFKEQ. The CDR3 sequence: CASSQEPLPPSGGAYNEQFF. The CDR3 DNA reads TGTGCCAGCAGCCAAGAACCCCTCCCCCCTAGCGGGGGCGCTTACAATGAGCAGTTCTTC.

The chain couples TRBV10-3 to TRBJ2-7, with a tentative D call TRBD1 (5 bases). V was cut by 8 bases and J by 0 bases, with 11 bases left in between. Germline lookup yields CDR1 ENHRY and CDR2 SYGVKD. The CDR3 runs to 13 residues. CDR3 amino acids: CAICTGDSYEQYF. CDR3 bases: TGTGCCATCTGTACAGGAGACTCCTACGAGCAGTACTTC.

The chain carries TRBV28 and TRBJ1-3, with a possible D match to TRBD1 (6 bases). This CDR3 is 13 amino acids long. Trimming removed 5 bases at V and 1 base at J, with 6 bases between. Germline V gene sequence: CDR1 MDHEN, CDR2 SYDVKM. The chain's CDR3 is CASSTGSGNTIYF. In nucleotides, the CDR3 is TGTGCCAGCAGTACAGGGTCTGGAAACACCATATATTTT. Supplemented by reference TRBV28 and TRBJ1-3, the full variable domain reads DVKVTQSSRYLVKRTGEKVFLECVQDMDHENMFWYRQDPGLGLRLIYFSYDVKMKEKGDIPEGYSVSREKKERFSLILESASTNQTSMYLCASSTGSGNTIYFGEGSWLTVV.

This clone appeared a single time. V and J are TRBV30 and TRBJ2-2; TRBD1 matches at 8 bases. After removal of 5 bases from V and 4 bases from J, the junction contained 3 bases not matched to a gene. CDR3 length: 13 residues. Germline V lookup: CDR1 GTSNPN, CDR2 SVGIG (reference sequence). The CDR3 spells CAWDRGGTGELFF. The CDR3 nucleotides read TGTGCCTGGGACAGGGGAGGCACCGGGGAGCTGTTTTTT. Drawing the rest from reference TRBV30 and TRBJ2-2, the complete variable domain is SQTIHQWPATLVQPVGSPLSLECTVEGTSNPNLYWYRQAAGRGLQLLFYSVGIGQISSEVPQNLSASRPQDRQFILSSKKLLLSDSGFYLCAWDRGGTGELFFGEGSRLTVL.